The 5 T cell receptor beta chains below were found in one sample sequenced in a study of human T cells and chemical hapten exposure. MiXCR was run by TCRdb on the RACE reads, yielding one entry per CDR3 protein. The sample consists of around 160,000 distinct CDR3 sequences, around 13% of them appearing once. Time point given: patch test 1, 2 weeks after DPC sensitization. Treatment reported: therapeutic diphenylcyclopropenone sensitization with weekly scalp DPC. Sequenced material: whole blood, taken in connection with sensitization to the hapten diphenylcyclopropenone (DPC). The receptors derive from a woman aged 25 to 45 with alopecia areata. Some clones in this sample may be carry-over from other donors' samples.

The genes are TRBV5-1 and TRBJ2-7; 10 bases fit TRBD2. The CDR3 extends over 15 amino acids. V shed 2 bases, J shed 1 base, and the junction held 3 bases outside the gene matches. Germline values: CDR1 SGHRS, CDR2 YFSETQ. CDR3 sequence: CASSLLAGKSYEQYF. The CDR3 nucleotides are TGCGCCAGCAGCTTACTAGCGGGAAAGTCCTACGAGCAGTACTTC.

A few counts support this clonotype. The chain combines TRBV19 with TRBJ1-5, with a weak D call TRBD1 (5 bases). Germline V gives CDR1 LNHDA, CDR2 SQIVND (reference sequence). Trimming left V 1 base short and J 0 bases short, with 7 bases between. This CDR3 comprises 15 residues. In nucleotides, the CDR3 is TGTGCCAGTAGTATAGGGGGGAATAGCAATCAGCCCCAGCATTTT. Encoded protein: CASSIGGNSNQPQHF.

Only a few counts were recorded for this clonotype. The chain has TRBV4-3 and TRBJ2-1, with a tentative D call TRBD2 (6 bases). The ends were cut back, 1 base at V and 7 bases at J, with 17 bases in the middle. The CDR3 is 16 residues long. The germline CDR1 and CDR2 sequences are LGHNA and YSLEER. The CDR3 here is CASSQVPSVRGNEQFF. The CDR3 DNA reads TGCGCCAGCAGCCAAGTCCCTAGCGTAAGGGGAAATGAGCAGTTCTTC.

A single count supports this clonotype. The V call is TRBV3-1, the J call TRBJ1-6, with 9 bases identical to TRBD1. The CDR3 runs 14 residues. The V gene's germline CDR1 is LGHDT and CDR2 YNNKEL (reference sequence). V was pared by 1 base and J by 10 bases, with 2 bases of the junction left unmatched. This CDR3 is CASSQGTGVSPLHF. CDR3 in DNA: TGTGCCAGCAGCCAAGGGACAGGGGTCTCACCCCTCCACTTT.

This clonotype turned up a few times. The V call is TRBV27, the J call TRBJ2-5, with 8 nucleotides matching TRBD2. The CDR3 extends over 16 amino acids. The germline V gene has CDR1 MNHEY and CDR2 SMNVEV (reference sequence). The V and J ends lost 2 bases and 7 bases, in that order; junction bases with no gene match: 12. CDR3 residues: CASSLIAGSSGSTQYF. The CDR3 coding sequence is TGTGCCAGCAGTTTAATAGCGGGATCCTCCGGGTCGACCCAGTACTTC.